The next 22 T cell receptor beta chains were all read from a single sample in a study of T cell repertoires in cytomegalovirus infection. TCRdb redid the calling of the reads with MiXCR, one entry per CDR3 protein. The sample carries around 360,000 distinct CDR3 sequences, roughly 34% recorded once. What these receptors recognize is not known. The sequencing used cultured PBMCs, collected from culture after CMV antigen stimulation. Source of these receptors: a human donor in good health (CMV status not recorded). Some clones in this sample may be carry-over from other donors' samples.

The CDR3 spells CASSSSGPYNEQFF. The CDR3 bases are TGTGCCAGCAGCTCTAGCGGACCCTACAATGAGCAGTTCTTC. V gene TRBV7-2 combines with J gene TRBJ2-1; 7 positions match TRBD2. The germline V gene has CDR1 SGHTA and CDR2 FQGNSA. V gave up 4 bases and J gave up 2 bases; unmatched junction bases: 2. The CDR3 loop spans 14 amino acids.

The CDR3: CASSSSGIETQYF. CDR3 sequence (DNA): TGTGCCAGCAGCTCTAGCGGTATAGAGACCCAGTACTTC. The rearrangement links TRBV7-2 to TRBJ2-5, with 7 bases identical to TRBD2. The CDR3 has 13 residues. The V segment lost 4 bases and the J segment 4 bases; nucleotides outside the gene matches: 3. Germline loops: CDR1 SGHTA, CDR2 FQGNSA.

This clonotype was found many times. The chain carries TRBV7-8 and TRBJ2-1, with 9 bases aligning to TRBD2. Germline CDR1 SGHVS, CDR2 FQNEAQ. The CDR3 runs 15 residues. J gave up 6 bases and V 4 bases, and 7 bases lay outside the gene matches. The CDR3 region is CASSSTSGSGNEQFF. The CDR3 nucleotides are TGTGCCAGCAGCTCAACTAGCGGGTCCGGCAATGAGCAGTTCTTC. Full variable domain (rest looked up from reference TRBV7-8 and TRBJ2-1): GAGVSQSPRYKVAKRGQDVALRCDPISGHVSLFWYQQALGQGPEFLTYFQNEAQLDKSGLPSDRFFAERPEGSVSTLKIQRTQQEDSAVYLCASSSTSGSGNEQFFGPGTRLTVL.

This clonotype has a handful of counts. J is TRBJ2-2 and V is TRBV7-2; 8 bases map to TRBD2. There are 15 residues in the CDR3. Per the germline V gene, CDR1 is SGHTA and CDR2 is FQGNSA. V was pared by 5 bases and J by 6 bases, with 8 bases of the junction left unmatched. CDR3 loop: CASSRTSRLAGELFF. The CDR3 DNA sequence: TGTGCCAGCAGCAGGACTAGCCGGTTGGCCGGGGAGCTGTTTTTT.

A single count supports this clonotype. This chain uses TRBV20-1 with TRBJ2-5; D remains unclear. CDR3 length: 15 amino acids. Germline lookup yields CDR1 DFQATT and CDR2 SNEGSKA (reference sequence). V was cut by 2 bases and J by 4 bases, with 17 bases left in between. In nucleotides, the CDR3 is TGCAGTGCTAGATATATCGAGAACCTAGGAGAGACCCAGTACTTC. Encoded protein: CSARYIENLGETQYF.

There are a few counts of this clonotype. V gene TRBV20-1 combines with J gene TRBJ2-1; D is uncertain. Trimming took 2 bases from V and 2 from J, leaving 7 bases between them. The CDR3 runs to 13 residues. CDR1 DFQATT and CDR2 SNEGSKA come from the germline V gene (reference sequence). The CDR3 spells CSARRYPYNEQFF. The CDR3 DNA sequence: TGCAGTGCTAGAAGGTACCCCTACAATGAGCAGTTCTTC.

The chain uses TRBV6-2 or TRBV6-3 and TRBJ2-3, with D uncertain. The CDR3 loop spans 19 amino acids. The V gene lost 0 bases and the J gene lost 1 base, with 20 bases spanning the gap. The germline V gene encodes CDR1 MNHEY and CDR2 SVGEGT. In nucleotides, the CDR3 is TGTGCCAGCAGTTACTCACCACAGAAGAATCCCCGAGGCACAGATACGCAGTATTTT. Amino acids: CASSYSPQKNPRGTDTQYF.

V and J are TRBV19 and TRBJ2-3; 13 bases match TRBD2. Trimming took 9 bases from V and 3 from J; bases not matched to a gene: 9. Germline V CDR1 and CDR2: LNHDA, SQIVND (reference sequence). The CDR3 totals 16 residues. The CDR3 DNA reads TGTGCCAGCCGCCCATTGACTAGCGGGAGGACAGATACGCAGTATTTT. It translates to CASRPLTSGRTDTQYF. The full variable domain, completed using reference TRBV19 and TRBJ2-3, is DGGITQSPKYLFRKEGQNVTLSCEQNLNHDAMYWYRQDPGQGLRLIYYSQIVNDFQKGDIAEGYSVSREKKESFPLTVTSAQKNPTAFYLCASRPLTSGRTDTQYFGPGTRLTVL.

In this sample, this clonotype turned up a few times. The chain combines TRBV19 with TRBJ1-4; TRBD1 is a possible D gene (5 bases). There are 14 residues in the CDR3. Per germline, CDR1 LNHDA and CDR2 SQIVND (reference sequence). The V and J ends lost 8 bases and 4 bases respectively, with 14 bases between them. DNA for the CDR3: TGTGCCAGTCGCCCCGGGGCCTATAATGAAAAACTGTTTTTT. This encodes CASRPGAYNEKLFF.

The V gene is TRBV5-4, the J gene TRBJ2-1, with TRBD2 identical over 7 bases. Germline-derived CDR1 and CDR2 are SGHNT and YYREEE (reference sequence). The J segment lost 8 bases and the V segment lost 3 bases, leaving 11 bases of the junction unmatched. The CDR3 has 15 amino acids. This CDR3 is CASSSGGGRRDEQFF. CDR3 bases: TGTGCCAGCAGCTCAGGCGGCGGGAGAAGGGATGAGCAGTTCTTC.

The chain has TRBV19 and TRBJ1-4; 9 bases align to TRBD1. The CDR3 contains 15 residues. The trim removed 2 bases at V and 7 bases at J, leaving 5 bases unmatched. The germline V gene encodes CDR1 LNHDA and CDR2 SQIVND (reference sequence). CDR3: CASSITGTGTEKLFF. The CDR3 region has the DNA TGTGCCAGTAGTATAACCGGGACAGGGACTGAAAAACTGTTTTTT.

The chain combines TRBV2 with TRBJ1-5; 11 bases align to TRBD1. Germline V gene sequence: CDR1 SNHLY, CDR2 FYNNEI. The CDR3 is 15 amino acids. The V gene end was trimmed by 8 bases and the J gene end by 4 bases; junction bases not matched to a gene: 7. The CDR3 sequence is CASQGTGGLNQPQHF. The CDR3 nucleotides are TGTGCCAGCCAGGGGACAGGGGGGCTTAATCAGCCCCAGCATTTT.

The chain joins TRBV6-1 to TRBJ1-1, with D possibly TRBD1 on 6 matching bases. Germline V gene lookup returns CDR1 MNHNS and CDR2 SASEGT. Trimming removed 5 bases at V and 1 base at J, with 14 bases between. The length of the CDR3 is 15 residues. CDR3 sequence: CASSYLGGSNTEAFF. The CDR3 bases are TGTGCCAGCAGTTATCTAGGGGGTTCGAACACTGAAGCTTTCTTT.

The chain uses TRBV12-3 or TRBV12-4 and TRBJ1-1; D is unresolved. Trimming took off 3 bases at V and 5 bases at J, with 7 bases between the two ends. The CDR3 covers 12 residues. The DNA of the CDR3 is TGTGCCAGCAGTTTGTCTTCTACTGAAGCTTTCTTT. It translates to CASSLSSTEAFF.

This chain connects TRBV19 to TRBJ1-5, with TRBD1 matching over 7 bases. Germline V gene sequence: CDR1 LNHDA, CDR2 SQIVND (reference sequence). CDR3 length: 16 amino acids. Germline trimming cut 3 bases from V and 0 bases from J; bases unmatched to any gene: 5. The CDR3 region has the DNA TGTGCCAGTAGTATTCTGGACAGGCGTAGCAATCAGCCCCAGCATTTT. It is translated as CASSILDRRSNQPQHF.

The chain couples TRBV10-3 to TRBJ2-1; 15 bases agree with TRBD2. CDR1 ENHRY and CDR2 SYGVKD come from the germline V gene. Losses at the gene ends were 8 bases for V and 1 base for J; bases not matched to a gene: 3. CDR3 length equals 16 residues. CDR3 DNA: TGTGCCATCCAAGGACTAGCGGGAGGGTCCTACAATGAGCAGTTCTTC. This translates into CAIQGLAGGSYNEQFF.

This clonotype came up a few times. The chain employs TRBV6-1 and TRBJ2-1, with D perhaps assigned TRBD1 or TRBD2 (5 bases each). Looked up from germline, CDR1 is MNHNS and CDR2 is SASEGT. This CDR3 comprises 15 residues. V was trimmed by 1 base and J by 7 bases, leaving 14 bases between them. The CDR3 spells CASSEDEGPRNEQFF. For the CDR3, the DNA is TGTGCCAGCAGTGAAGATGAGGGACCGAGGAATGAGCAGTTCTTC.

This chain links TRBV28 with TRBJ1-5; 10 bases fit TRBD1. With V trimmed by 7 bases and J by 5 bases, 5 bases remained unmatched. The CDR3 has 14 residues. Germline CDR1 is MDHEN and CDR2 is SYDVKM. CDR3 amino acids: CASTTGQGDQPQHF. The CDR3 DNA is TGTGCCAGCACCACCGGACAGGGGGATCAGCCCCAGCATTTT.

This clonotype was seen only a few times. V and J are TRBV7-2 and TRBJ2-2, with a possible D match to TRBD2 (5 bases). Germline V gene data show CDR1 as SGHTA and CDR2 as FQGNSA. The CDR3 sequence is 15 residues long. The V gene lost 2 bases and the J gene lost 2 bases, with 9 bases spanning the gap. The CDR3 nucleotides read TGTGCCAGCAGCTTAAGGAGCGGAAACACCGGGGAGCTGTTTTTT. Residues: CASSLRSGNTGELFF.

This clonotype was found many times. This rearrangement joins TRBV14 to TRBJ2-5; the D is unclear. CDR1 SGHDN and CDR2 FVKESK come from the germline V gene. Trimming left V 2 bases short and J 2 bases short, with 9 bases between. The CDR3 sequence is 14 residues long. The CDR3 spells CASSQTRDQETQYF. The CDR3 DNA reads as TGTGCCAGCAGCCAAACAAGGGATCAAGAGACCCAGTACTTC. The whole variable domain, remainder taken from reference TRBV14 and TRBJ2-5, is EAGVTQFPSHSVIEKGQTVTLRCDPISGHDNLYWYRRVMGKEIKFLLHFVKESKQDESGMPNNRFLAERTGGTYSTLKVQPAELEDSGVYFCASSQTRDQETQYFGPGTRLLVL.

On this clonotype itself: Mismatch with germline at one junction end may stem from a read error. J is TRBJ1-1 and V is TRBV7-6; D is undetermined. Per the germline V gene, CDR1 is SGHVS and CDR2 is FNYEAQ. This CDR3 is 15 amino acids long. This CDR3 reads CASSLGDTLNTEDFF. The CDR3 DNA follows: TGTGCCAGCAGCTTAGGTGACACACTGAACACTGAAGATTTCTTT.

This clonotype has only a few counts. The CDR3 loop is CASSQGQGNYGYTF. CDR3 DNA sequence: TGTGCCAGCAGCCAGGGACAGGGGAACTATGGCTACACCTTC. The chain links TRBV7-9 to TRBJ1-2; 10 nucleotides align to TRBD1. The CDR3 spans 14 residues. Germline V gene sequence: CDR1 SEHNR, CDR2 FQNEAQ (reference sequence). Trimming took 5 bases from V and 2 from J; bases not matched to a gene: 2.